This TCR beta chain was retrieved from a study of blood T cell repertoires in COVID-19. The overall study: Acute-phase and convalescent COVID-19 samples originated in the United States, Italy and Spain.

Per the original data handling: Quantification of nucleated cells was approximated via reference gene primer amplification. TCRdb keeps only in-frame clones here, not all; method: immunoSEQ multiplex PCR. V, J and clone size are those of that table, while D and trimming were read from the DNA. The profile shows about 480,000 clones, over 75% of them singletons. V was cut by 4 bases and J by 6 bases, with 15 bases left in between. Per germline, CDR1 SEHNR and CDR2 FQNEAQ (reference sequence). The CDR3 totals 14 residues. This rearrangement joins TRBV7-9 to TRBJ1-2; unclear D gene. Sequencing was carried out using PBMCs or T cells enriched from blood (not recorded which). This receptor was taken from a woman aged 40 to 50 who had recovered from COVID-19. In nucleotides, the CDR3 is TGTGCCAGCAGCTCCCCGACCCTGCGGCATGGCTACACCTTC. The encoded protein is CASSSPTLRHGYTF.